This TCR beta chain was identified in a study of glioma-infiltrating T cells. The V gene's germline CDR1 is LGHNT and CDR2 FRNRAP. V was cut by 2 bases and J by 6 bases, with 13 bases left in between. The CDR3 sequence is 14 residues long. Only a few counts were recorded for this clonotype. Its antigen remains unidentified. Amplification of TCR alpha and beta CDR3 regions from RNA used iRepertoire nested multiplex PCR. One-step reverse transcription and amplification started from about 100-400 ng of tissue mRNA or PBMC total RNA. TCRdb fed the multiplex PCR reads into MiXCR, producing one record per CDR3 protein. The sample yields 160,000 or so distinct CDR3 sequences, around 40% seen once. Notes on the study in general: Gliomas, especially low-grade, showed above-expected tissue-blood divergence; non-neoplastic patients showed below.

The genes are TRBV12-5 and TRBJ1-2; no clear D. The sequence derives from a human donor with low-grade glioma or glioblastoma, undergoing nonglioma brain surgery, or in good health (not recorded which). Material: glioma tissue, nonneoplastic brain tissue, or PBMCs (not recorded which). The CDR3 spells CASGLSQQRDGYTF. In DNA form, the CDR3 reads TGTGCTAGTGGTTTGTCCCAACAAAGGGATGGCTACACCTTC.